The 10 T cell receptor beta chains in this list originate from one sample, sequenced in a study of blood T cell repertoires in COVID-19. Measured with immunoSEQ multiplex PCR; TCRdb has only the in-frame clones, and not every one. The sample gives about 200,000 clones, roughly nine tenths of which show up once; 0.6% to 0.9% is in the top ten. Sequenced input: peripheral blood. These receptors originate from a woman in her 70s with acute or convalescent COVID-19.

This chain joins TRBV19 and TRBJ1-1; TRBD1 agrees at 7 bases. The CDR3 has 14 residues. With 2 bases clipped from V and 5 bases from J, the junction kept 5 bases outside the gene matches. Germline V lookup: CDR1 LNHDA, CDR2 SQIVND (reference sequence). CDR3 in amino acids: CASSIRAGGTEAFF. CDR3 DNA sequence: TGTGCCAGTAGTATAAGGGCAGGGGGAACTGAAGCTTTCTTT.

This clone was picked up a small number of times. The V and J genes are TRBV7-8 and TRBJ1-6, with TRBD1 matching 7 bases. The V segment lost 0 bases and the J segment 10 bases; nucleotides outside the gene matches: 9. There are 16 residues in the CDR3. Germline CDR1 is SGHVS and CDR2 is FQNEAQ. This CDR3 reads CASSLAVTGRGSPLHF. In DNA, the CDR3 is TGTGCCAGCAGCTTAGCAGTGACAGGGCGAGGATCACCCCTCCACTTT. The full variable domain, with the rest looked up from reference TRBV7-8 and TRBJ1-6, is GAGVSQSPRYKVAKRGQDVALRCDPISGHVSLFWYQQALGQGPEFLTYFQNEAQLDKSGLPSDRFFAERPEGSVSTLKIQRTQQEDSAVYLCASSLAVTGRGSPLHFGNGTRLTVT.

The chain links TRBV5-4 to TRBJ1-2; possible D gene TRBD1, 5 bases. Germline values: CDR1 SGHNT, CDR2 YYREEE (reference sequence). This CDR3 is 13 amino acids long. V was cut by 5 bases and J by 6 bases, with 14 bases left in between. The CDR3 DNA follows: TGTGCCAGCAGGTCGACAGCCCAAAATGGCTACACCTTC. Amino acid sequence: CASRSTAQNGYTF. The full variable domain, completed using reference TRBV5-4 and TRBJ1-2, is ETGVTQSPTHLIKTRGQQVTLRCSSQSGHNTVSWYQQALGQGPQFIFQYYREEENGRGNFPPRFSGLQFPNYSSELNVNALELDDSALYLCASRSTAQNGYTFGSGTRLTVV.

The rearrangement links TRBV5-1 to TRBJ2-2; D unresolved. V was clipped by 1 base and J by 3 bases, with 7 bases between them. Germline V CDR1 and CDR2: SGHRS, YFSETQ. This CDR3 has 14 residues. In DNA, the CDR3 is TGCGCCAGCAGCTTGAATCCCGACACCGGGGAGCTGTTTTTT. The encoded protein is CASSLNPDTGELFF.

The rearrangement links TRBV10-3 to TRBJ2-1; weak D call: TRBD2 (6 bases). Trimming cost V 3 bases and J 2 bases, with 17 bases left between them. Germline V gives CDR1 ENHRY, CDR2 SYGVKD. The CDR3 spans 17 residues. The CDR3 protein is CAISEMGGGGAYNEQFF. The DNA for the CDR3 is TGTGCCATCAGTGAAATGGGGGGAGGAGGAGCCTACAATGAGCAGTTCTTC.

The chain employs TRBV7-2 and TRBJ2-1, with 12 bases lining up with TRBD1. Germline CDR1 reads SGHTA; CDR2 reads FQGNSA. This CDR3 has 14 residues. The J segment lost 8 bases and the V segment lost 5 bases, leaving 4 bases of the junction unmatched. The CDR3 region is CASSRDRGRDEQFF. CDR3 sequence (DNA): TGTGCCAGCAGCCGGGACAGGGGGCGCGATGAGCAGTTCTTC. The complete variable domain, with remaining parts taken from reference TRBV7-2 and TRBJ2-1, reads GAGVSQSPSNKVTEKGKDVELRCDPISGHTALYWYRQSLGQGLEFLIYFQGNSAPDKSGLPSDRFSAERTGGSVSTLTIQRTQQEDSAVYLCASSRDRGRDEQFFGPGTRLTVL.

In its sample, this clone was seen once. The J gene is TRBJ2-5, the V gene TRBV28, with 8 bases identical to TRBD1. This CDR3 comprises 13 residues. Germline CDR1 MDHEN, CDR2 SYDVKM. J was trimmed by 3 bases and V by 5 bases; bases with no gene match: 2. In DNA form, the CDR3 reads TGTGCCAGCAGTCCGACAGGGGAAGAGACCCAGTACTTC. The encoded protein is CASSPTGEETQYF.

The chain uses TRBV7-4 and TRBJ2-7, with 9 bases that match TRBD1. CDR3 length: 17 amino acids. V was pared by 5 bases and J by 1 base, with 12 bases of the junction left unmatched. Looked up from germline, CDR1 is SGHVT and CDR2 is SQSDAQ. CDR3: CASSIKAGTGNSYEQYF. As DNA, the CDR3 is TGTGCCAGCAGCATCAAAGCCGGGACAGGGAATTCCTACGAGCAGTACTTC.

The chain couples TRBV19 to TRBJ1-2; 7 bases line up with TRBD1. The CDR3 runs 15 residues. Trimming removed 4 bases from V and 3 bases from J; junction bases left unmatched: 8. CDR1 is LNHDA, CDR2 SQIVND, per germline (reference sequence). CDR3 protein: CASSTTGQAYYGYTF. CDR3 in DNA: TGTGCCAGTAGTACCACCGGACAGGCCTACTATGGCTACACCTTC.

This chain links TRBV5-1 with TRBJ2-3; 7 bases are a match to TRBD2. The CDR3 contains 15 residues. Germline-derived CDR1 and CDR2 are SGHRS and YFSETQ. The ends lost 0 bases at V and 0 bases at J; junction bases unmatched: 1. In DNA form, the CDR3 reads TGCGCCAGCAGCTTGGGACTAGCAAGCACAGATACGCAGTATTTT. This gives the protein CASSLGLASTDTQYF.